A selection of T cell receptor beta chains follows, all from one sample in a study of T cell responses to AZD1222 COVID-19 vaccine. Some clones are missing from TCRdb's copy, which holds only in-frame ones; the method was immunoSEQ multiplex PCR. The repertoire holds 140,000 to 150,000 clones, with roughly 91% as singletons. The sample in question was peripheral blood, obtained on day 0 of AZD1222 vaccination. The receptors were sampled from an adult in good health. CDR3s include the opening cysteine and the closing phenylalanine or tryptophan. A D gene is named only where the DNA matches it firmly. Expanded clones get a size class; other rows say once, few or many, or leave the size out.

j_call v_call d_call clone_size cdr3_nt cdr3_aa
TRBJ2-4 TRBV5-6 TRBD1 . TGTGCCAGCAGCTTGGTAGGACAGGGAGCCAAAAACATTCAGTACTTC CASSLVGQGAKNIQYF
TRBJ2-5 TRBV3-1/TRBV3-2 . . TGTGCCAGCAGCCAAAGAGCGCGGCTACAAGAGACCCAGTACTTC CASSQRARLQETQYF
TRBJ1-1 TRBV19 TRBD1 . TGTGCCAGTAGGGAGGGGGCGAACACTGAAGCTTTCTTT CASREGANTEAFF
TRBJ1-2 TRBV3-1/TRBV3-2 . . TGTGCCAGCAGCCATTACCGGGGGGGGGCTTCCTATGGCTACACCTTC CASSHYRGGASYGYTF
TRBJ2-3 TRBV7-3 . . TGTGCCAGCAGCTCCGGGACAACCGCCACAGATACGCAGTATTTT CASSSGTTATDTQYF
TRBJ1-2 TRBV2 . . TGTGCCAGCAGCCCTCCAGGCTCCCCCTGTGGCTTC CASSPPGSPCGF
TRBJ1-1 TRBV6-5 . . TGTGCCAGCAGTTACTCGACTGTATCGAACACTGAAGCTTTCTTT CASSYSTVSNTEAFF
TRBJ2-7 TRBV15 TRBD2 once TGTGCCATCGGACTAGCGGGCGAGCAGTACTTC CAIGLAGEQYF
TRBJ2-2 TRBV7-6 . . TGTGCCAGCAGCTTGGGCCCCCCGGGGCCAGGAGGTATCACCGGGGAGCTGTTTTTT CASSLGPPGPGGITGELFF
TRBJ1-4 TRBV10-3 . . TGTGCCATCAGTGAGGGGGGGGCTAATGAAAAACTGTTTTTT CAISEGGANEKLFF
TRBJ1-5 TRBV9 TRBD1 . TGTGCCAGCAGCTCTGGACAGGGATTAGGACAGCCCCAGCATTTT CASSSGQGLGQPQHF
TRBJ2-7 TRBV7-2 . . TGTGCCAGCAGCTTAGTTCCGAGCTCCTACGAGCAGTACTTC CASSLVPSSYEQYF
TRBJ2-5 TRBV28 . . TGTGCCAGCAGTCGTCGGAACTACGAGACCCAGTACTTC CASSRRNYETQYF
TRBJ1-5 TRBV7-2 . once TGTGCCAGCAGCTTAGTCCTTCAGCCCCAGCATTTT CASSLVLQPQHF
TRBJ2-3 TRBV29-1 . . TGCAGCGTTGGGCCGGCCCGGGGAGATACGCAGTATTTT CSVGPARGDTQYF
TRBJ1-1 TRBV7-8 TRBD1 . TGTGCCAGCAGCTTACCGGGACAGCTGAACACTGAAGCTTTCTTT CASSLPGQLNTEAFF
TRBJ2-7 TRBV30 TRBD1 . TGTGCCTGGAGTGCTGGACAGGGGTGGTACGAGCAGTACTTC CAWSAGQGWYEQYF
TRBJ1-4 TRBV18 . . TGTGCCAGCTCACCAACACCAGGGTCCGTCGCAGAGCTTAATGATGAAAAACTGTTTTTT CASSPTPGSVAELNDEKLFF
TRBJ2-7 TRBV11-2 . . TGTGCCAGCAGCCCCCTACCCATGGACAGATCCTACGAGCAGTACTTC CASSPLPMDRSYEQYF
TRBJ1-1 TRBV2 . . TGTGCCAGCACCCCCGGAAGGTTTGTTTCGAACACTGAAGCTTTCTTT CASTPGRFVSNTEAFF
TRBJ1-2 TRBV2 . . TGTGCCAGCAGTGAAAGGGGGGCTCTTGCCCTTAACTATGGCTACACCTTC CASSERGALALNYGYTF